This T cell receptor beta chain came from a study of monozygotic twins with inflammatory bowel disease. The germline V gene has CDR1 SGHTA and CDR2 FQGNSA. The CDR3 is made up of 18 amino acids. TCRdb reanalyzed the 5' RACE reads and collapses them to one entry per CDR3 protein, without DNA. The sample table includes approximately 380,000 distinct CDR3 sequences. The chain uses TRBV7-2 and TRBJ1-3. The sequencing sample was made of blood. The receptor comes from a human donor with ulcerative colitis or Crohn's disease, or a healthy co-twin of an affected twin (not recorded which). CDR3 region: CASSLVLVGLSSGNTIYF.